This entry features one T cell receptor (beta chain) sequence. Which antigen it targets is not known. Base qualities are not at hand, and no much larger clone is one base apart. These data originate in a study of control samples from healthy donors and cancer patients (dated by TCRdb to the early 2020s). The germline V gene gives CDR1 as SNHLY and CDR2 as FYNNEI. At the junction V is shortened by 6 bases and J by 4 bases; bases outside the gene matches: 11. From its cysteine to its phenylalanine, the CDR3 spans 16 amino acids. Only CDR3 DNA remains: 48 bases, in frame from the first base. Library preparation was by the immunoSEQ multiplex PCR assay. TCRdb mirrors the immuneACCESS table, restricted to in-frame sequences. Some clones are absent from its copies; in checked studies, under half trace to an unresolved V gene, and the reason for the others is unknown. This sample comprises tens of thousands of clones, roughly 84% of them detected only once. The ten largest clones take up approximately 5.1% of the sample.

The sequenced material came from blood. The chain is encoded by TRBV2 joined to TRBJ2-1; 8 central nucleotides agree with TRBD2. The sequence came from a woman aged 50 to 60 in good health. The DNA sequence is TGTGCCAGCAGGCCGACTACTAGCGGACAATACAATGAGCAGTTCTTC. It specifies CASRPTTSGQYNEQFF.